Following are 13 T cell receptor beta chains from one sample sequenced in a study of T-cell memory formation after mild COVID-19. TCRdb reprocessed the 5' RACE reads via MiXCR and lists one record per CDR3 protein. The sample includes roughly 120,000 distinct CDR3 sequences, around a fifth of them seen just once. Sequenced material: PBMCs or a T cell subset sorted from them (not recorded which). All receptors come from a young man who had mild COVID-19 (a few samples of this study predate the infection). Cell type and time point are not known.

The chain links TRBV14 to TRBJ2-7, with D uncertain. Trimming cost V 1 base and J 2 bases, with 12 bases left between them. Germline V lookup: CDR1 SGHDN, CDR2 FVKESK. This CDR3 contains 15 residues. CDR3: CASSQVSLSPYEQYF. CDR3 DNA: TGTGCCAGCAGCCAAGTGAGTCTCAGTCCCTACGAGCAGTACTTC. Together with reference TRBV14 and TRBJ2-7, the CDR3 gives the full variable domain: EAGVTQFPSHSVIEKGQTVTLRCDPISGHDNLYWYRRVMGKEIKFLLHFVKESKQDESGMPNNRFLAERTGGTYSTLKVQPAELEDSGVYFCASSQVSLSPYEQYFGPGTRLTVT.

V and J are TRBV2 and TRBJ2-1; TRBD2 matches 12 bases. CDR1 is SNHLY and CDR2 is FYNNEI in the germline V gene. The ends lost 6 bases at V and 7 bases at J; junction bases unmatched: 4. The CDR3 is made up of 14 amino acids. CDR3 DNA sequence: TGTGCCAGCAGAAGACTAGCGGGGGATAATGAGCAGTTCTTC. This gives the protein CASRRLAGDNEQFF. The whole variable domain, filled in from reference TRBV2 and TRBJ2-1, reads EPEVTQTPSHQVTQMGQEVILRCVPISNHLYFYWYRQILGQKVEFLVSFYNNEISEKSEIFDDQFSVERPDGSNFTLKIRSTKLEDSAMYFCASRRLAGDNEQFFGPGTRLTVL.

This clonotype was observed many times. The chain combines TRBV6-2 or TRBV6-3 with TRBJ2-7; a weak D match, TRBD2 (6 bases). Germline V gene sequence: CDR1 MNHEY, CDR2 SVGEGT. The CDR3 totals 13 residues. The V end lost 6 bases, the J end lost 6 bases, and 15 bases lay between the germline ends. The CDR3 DNA sequence: TGTGCCAGCAGCCTCGGAGGGGCCGTCGAGCAGTACGTC. It encodes CASSLGGAVEQYV.

This clonotype was observed a few times. The rearrangement joins TRBV4-1 to TRBJ2-3; 9 nucleotides line up with TRBD1. V lost 0 bases to trimming and J lost 0 bases; unmatched junction nucleotides: 4. Germline V lookup: CDR1 MGHRA, CDR2 YSYEKL. The CDR3 extends over 17 amino acids. The CDR3 sequence is CASSQDLQGASTDTQYF. CDR3 bases: TGCGCCAGCAGCCAAGACCTACAGGGGGCTAGCACAGATACGCAGTATTTT.

J is TRBJ1-2 and V is TRBV13; D possibly corresponds to TRBD1 (6 bases). V dropped 0 bases and J dropped 2 bases, with 10 bases sitting between them. This CDR3 spans 15 amino acids. Germline V gene lookup returns CDR1 PRHDT and CDR2 FYEKMQ (reference sequence). CDR3 DNA: TGTGCCAGCAGCTTAGGCTTCGGGGGCAACTATGGCTACACCTTC. It yields the protein CASSLGFGGNYGYTF. Full variable domain (outside the CDR3, taken from reference TRBV13 and TRBJ1-2): AAGVIQSPRHLIKEKRETATLKCYPIPRHDTVYWYQQGPGQDPQFLISFYEKMQSDKGSIPDRFSAQQFSDYHSELNMSSLELGDSALYFCASSLGFGGNYGYTFGSGTRLTVV.

V and J are TRBV15 and TRBJ2-7, with unresolved D. The CDR3 runs to 15 residues. V was shortened by 5 bases and J by 1 base, with 15 bases between the two germline ends. Germline lookup yields CDR1 LNHNV and CDR2 YYDKDF (reference sequence). The CDR3 region is CATSLTKGLSYEQYF. DNA for the CDR3: TGTGCCACCAGCCTTACGAAGGGTTTGTCCTACGAGCAGTACTTC.

V usage is TRBV3-1 and J usage is TRBJ2-1; weak D call: TRBD2 (7 bases). CDR3 length equals 15 residues. The V gene's germline CDR1 is LGHDT and CDR2 YNNKEL (reference sequence). Trimming took 4 bases from V and 6 from J, leaving 16 bases between them. The DNA of the CDR3 is TGTGCCAGCAGCCCAGAGGCGGGGGCGATCAATGAGCAGTTCTTC. Translated, it gives CASSPEAGAINEQFF.

This clonotype has more than one count but fewer than ten. This sequence joins TRBV5-1 and TRBJ1-1, with no clear D. CDR1 is SGHRS, CDR2 YFSETQ, per germline. The CDR3 consists of 15 residues. Trimming removed 4 bases from V and 10 bases from J, with 23 bases in between. CDR3 DNA sequence: TGCGCCAGCAGCCACCCGGACGAGTGGTGGAAGGGAGCTTTCTTT. It codes for CASSHPDEWWKGAFF.

The V and J genes are TRBV6-4 and TRBJ1-1; a weak D match, TRBD1 (5 bases). There are 13 residues in the CDR3. V lost 4 bases to trimming and J lost 1 base, with 7 bases between them. The germline gives CDR1 MRHNA, CDR2 SNTAGT. DNA of the CDR3: TGTGCCAGCAGTGGACAGCCGAACACTGAAGCTTTCTTT. Encoded protein: CASSGQPNTEAFF.

V gene TRBV5-1 combines with J gene TRBJ2-1; TRBD2 agrees at 7 bases. Trimming took 0 bases from V and 3 from J; bases not matched to a gene: 3. CDR1 is SGHRS, CDR2 YFSETQ, per germline. This CDR3 contains 15 residues. This CDR3 reads CASSLAERGYNEQFF. The CDR3 DNA is TGCGCCAGCAGCTTGGCCGAGCGGGGCTACAATGAGCAGTTCTTC.

The sample holds a few counts of this clonotype. The CDR3 spells CASSYSGDIIQYF. The CDR3, as DNA: TGTGCCAGCAGTTACTCGGGGGACATCATTCAGTACTTC. The chain recombines TRBV6-2 or TRBV6-3 with TRBJ2-4; possible D gene TRBD1, 6 bases. Germline CDR1 reads MNHEY; CDR2 reads SVGEGT. The CDR3 sequence is 13 residues long. V was pared by 0 bases and J by 9 bases, with 9 bases between.

The chain links TRBV7-8 to TRBJ2-2; 9 nucleotides agree with TRBD1. The junction had 6 bases not matched to a gene; V was cut back by 6 bases and J by 4 bases. CDR1 and CDR2 (germline): SGHVS, FQNEAQ. The CDR3 consists of 15 residues. DNA for the CDR3: TGTGCCAGCAGACAAGGACAGGGGCCCACCGGGGAGCTGTTTTTT. Its translation is CASRQGQGPTGELFF. Together with reference TRBV7-8 and TRBJ2-2, the CDR3 gives the full variable domain: GAGVSQSPRYKVAKRGQDVALRCDPISGHVSLFWYQQALGQGPEFLTYFQNEAQLDKSGLPSDRFFAERPEGSVSTLKIQRTQQEDSAVYLCASRQGQGPTGELFFGEGSRLTVL.

The chain carries TRBV12-3 or TRBV12-4 and TRBJ2-1, with 14 bases identical to TRBD2. V was pared by 3 bases and J by 8 bases, with 9 bases of the junction left unmatched. This CDR3 is built from 17 residues. The CDR3: CASSFLGTSGGYDEQFF. The CDR3 DNA reads as TGTGCCAGCAGTTTCCTGGGGACTAGCGGGGGTTATGATGAGCAGTTCTTC.